The rows below give T cell receptor beta chains drawn from one sample of a study of CD8 T cells in ankylosing spondylitis. Via MiXCR, TCRdb re-called the 5' RACE reads, giving one row per CDR3 protein. The sample carries 200,000 to 250,000 distinct CDR3 sequences, approximately 7.4% recorded once. The sequencing sample was made of blood, either unsorted or a sorted T cell fraction (not recorded which). Receptor source: a male donor with ankylosing spondylitis. Each CDR3 is given with its conserved first and last residue. D genes are given only for firm matches. Clone size is stated in some rows and not others, as once, few, many or a class when expanded.

cdr3_nt cdr3_aa v_call clone_size d_call j_call
TGTGCCAGCAGTTACTCGTTTAGCCCCCGACGGGTCGGTGAGCAGTTCTTC CASSYSFSPRRVGEQFF TRBV6-2/TRBV6-3 many . TRBJ2-1
TGTGCCTGGAAGGTTGGGAAAGGCACTGAAGCTTTCTTT CAWKVGKGTEAFF TRBV30 . . TRBJ1-1
TGTGCCAGCAGCGTAGCGGGGCTTCAAGAGACCCAGTACTTC CASSVAGLQETQYF TRBV9 many . TRBJ2-5
TGCGCCAGCAGCCAAGCTTGGAGACAGAGGAACACTGAAGCTTTCTTT CASSQAWRQRNTEAFF TRBV4-1 many . TRBJ1-1
TGTGCCAGCAGGATAACAGGGGCCTTCAACTATGGCTACACCTTC CASRITGAFNYGYTF TRBV6-2/TRBV6-3 many TRBD1 TRBJ1-2
TGTGCCAGCAGCTTAGGTGGCAGTCTATACAAAAACATTCAGTACTTC CASSLGGSLYKNIQYF TRBV7-9 . . TRBJ2-4
TGTGCCAGCAGCTTATGGACAGCGAACACCGGGGAGCTGTTTTTT CASSLWTANTGELFF TRBV11-2 many . TRBJ2-2
TGTGCCAGCAGCCCCTCAAGCGAGCAGTACTTC CASSPSSEQYF TRBV12-3/TRBV12-4 many . TRBJ2-7
TGTGCCAGCAGCCTGTTACACGTAAAGAATGAAAAACTGTTTTTT CASSLLHVKNEKLFF TRBV14 many . TRBJ1-4
TGTGCCAGCAGTTTAGCGCCGGGACGAACACAAGAGACCCAGTACTTC CASSLAPGRTQETQYF TRBV12-3/TRBV12-4 many . TRBJ2-5
TGTGCCAGCAGCCCAGCGGGAGATCTGGTCGGCGAGCAGTACTTC CASSPAGDLVGEQYF TRBV14 many TRBD2 TRBJ2-7
TGTGCCAGTAGCCCGTTTACCAGGACAGCTTATGGCTACACCTTC CASSPFTRTAYGYTF TRBV19 . . TRBJ1-2
TGTGCCAGCAGCTTCGGGACAGACAATTACGAGCAGTACTTC CASSFGTDNYEQYF TRBV5-6 many TRBD1 TRBJ2-7
TGTGCCAGTAGTATAAGACGACAGGGGAGGATCGGTCAGCCCCAGCATTTT CASSIRRQGRIGQPQHF TRBV19 . TRBD1 TRBJ1-5
TGTGCCAGCAGCTTGTCCCGCCGGGGCTACGAGCAGTACTTC CASSLSRRGYEQYF TRBV7-8 . . TRBJ2-7
TGTGCCAGCAGCTTTGGGGGGGCCGGCGGGGGCTACACCTTC CASSFGGAGGGYTF TRBV7-6 few . TRBJ1-2
TGTGCCAGCAGTTCCCCATCGACAGGGCCGAGCTCCTACGAGCAGTACTTC CASSSPSTGPSSYEQYF TRBV28 many TRBD1 TRBJ2-7
TGTGCCAGCAGTACCGCGGGATACAATGAGCAGTTCTTC CASSTAGYNEQFF TRBV27 many . TRBJ2-1
TGCGCCAGCAGCCAAGATAGGGGGGGCTACACCGGGGAGCTGTTTTTT CASSQDRGGYTGELFF TRBV4-3 many . TRBJ2-2
TGTGCCAGCAGCTTAACGTTCCGCACAGATACGCAGTATTTT CASSLTFRTDTQYF TRBV7-3 . . TRBJ2-3
TGTGCCAGCAGCCCGCGGATCCCCCATAGCTCCTACAATGAGCAGTTCTTC CASSPRIPHSSYNEQFF TRBV7-9 many . TRBJ2-1
TGTGCCATCAGTGACCCAGGACAGGGACACACTGAAGCTTTCTTT CAISDPGQGHTEAFF TRBV10-3 . TRBD1 TRBJ1-1
TGTGCCAGTAGTATAGCCTCCTCAATCTCCTACGAGCAGTACTTC CASSIASSISYEQYF TRBV19 few . TRBJ2-7
TGTGCCAGCAGCATCGGACAGGGAGGTTACGAGCAGTACTTC CASSIGQGGYEQYF TRBV9 many TRBD1 TRBJ2-7
TGCGCCAGCAGCTTGGAGGGACAGTTAGAAACCGGGGAGCTGTTTTTT CASSLEGQLETGELFF TRBV5-1 many TRBD1 TRBJ2-2
TGCAGCGTCCTCGTCGACACCGGGGAGCTGTTTTTT CSVLVDTGELFF TRBV29-1 many . TRBJ2-2
TGTGCCAGCAGTCCCGGAGGGGGCTCCATCACAGATACGCAGTATTTT CASSPGGGSITDTQYF TRBV28 many . TRBJ2-3
TGTGCCAGCACCTTACTTCGGGACAGCACAGATACGCAGTATTTT CASTLLRDSTDTQYF TRBV28 . . TRBJ2-3
TGTGCCAGCAGCCCAACAACCGGGGAGCTGTTTTTT CASSPTTGELFF TRBV28 many . TRBJ2-2
TGTGCCTGGGGGACGGGGACTGCCTACGAGCAGTACTTC CAWGTGTAYEQYF TRBV30 many . TRBJ2-7
TGTGCCAGCAGCGTAGTCCCTAGCGGGGGCCAAGAGACCCAGTACTTC CASSVVPSGGQETQYF TRBV9 many TRBD2 TRBJ2-5
TGTGCCAGCACCCAAGCTTCTCGACTCCAAGAGACCCAGTACTTC CASTQASRLQETQYF TRBV5-8 many . TRBJ2-5
TGTGCCAGCAGTTTATCGCTAGCGGGGCTTGGGGAGACCCAGTACTTC CASSLSLAGLGETQYF TRBV27 many TRBD2 TRBJ2-5
TGCAGTGCTAGGCTAGGGGCTTTCTTT CSARLGAFF TRBV20-1 few . TRBJ1-1
TGTGCCAGCAGTTTCTCCGGGGGGTACACTGAAGCTTTCTTT CASSFSGGYTEAFF TRBV27 many . TRBJ1-1
TGTGCCAGCAGTTTACCAGGGACAGGGGGAGATTCCTACGAGCAGTACTTC CASSLPGTGGDSYEQYF TRBV12-3/TRBV12-4 many TRBD1 TRBJ2-7
TGTGCCAGCAGTCCCCCGCGCAGTTTTCGGGAGTTAGACGAGCAGTTCTTC CASSPPRSFRELDEQFF TRBV12-3/TRBV12-4 few . TRBJ2-1
TGTGCCAGCAGCTGGCCCCGGGGAGTCATGAACACTGAAGCTTTCTTT CASSWPRGVMNTEAFF TRBV7-9 . . TRBJ1-1
TGTGCCAGCAGCGCCTCCGGGACAGGGGTTTACGAGCAGTACTTC CASSASGTGVYEQYF TRBV11-2 . TRBD1 TRBJ2-7
TGTGCCAGCAGCTGGCTAGCGGGGGGCCCCATTTTAGCTGAGCAGTTCTTC CASSWLAGGPILAEQFF TRBV7-2 many TRBD2 TRBJ2-1
TGTGCCAGCAGTACCAGGACAGGGGGCATCTACGAGCAGTACTTC CASSTRTGGIYEQYF TRBV7-9 . TRBD1 TRBJ2-7
TGTGCCAGCAGTTTAAAGAGGGACAGGGGGATCGAGCAGTACTTC CASSLKRDRGIEQYF TRBV12-3/TRBV12-4 many TRBD1 TRBJ2-7
TGTGCCAGCAGCCCGGGGGGCAGGGGGCGAATTTCACCCCTCCACTTT CASSPGGRGRISPLHF TRBV7-9 many TRBD1 TRBJ1-6
TGTGCCAGCAGGTCAGGGAAGAGCTCCTACAATGAGCAGTTCTTC CASRSGKSSYNEQFF TRBV7-9 . . TRBJ2-1
TGTGCCAGCAGGGATGGTACAGGAGTCGGGCAAGCTTTCTTT CASRDGTGVGQAFF TRBV5-6 many . TRBJ1-1
TGCAGTGCCCAGGACGTGACCCAGTACTTC CSAQDVTQYF TRBV20-1 few . TRBJ2-5
TGTGCCAGCAGCTTAGTCCCGGGGACCGGGGAGCTGTTTTTT CASSLVPGTGELFF TRBV11-1 many . TRBJ2-2
TGTGCCAGCAGCTTTAAGGGGGCGCATACCGGGGAGCTGTTTTTT CASSFKGAHTGELFF TRBV7-9 many TRBD1 TRBJ2-2